The sequence of this T cell receptor (beta chain) was determined in a study of OX40 agonist ivuxolimab in advanced cancers. Regarding the research as a whole: Ivuxolimab was a fully human IgG2 agonistic monoclonal antibody targeting the costimulatory receptor OX40 (CD134). Partial responses were achieved by three dose-escalation patients, of whom one had hepatocellular carcinoma and two had cutaneous melanoma. In the dose-escalation cohort, approximately 83% of patients were male, and the mean age was 60 years with a range of about 23 to 79. Of the roughly 51 patients in dose escalation, about 20 had hepatocellular carcinoma, approximately 15 had melanoma, 9 had renal cell carcinoma and 9 had head and neck cancer. Peripheral TCRbeta sequencing aimed to test whether ivuxolimab altered TCR sequence diversity and caused clonal T-cell expansion. Patients were allowed to have had prior anti-PD-1, anti-PD-L1 or anti-CTLA-4 therapy, and approximately 40% of the dose-escalation patients had previously received checkpoint inhibitors. Intravenous ivuxolimab was administered to patients every 2 weeks at six dose levels: 0.01, 0.1, 0.3, 1.5, 3 and 10 mg/kg. The paper covers the monotherapy dose-escalation part of the phase I ivuxolimab trial, which included N of about 50 patients.

Points the paper makes about the study in general: Low levels of normalized T-cell clonal expansion were also seen in some patients who did not respond. In the 0.1-3.0 mg/kg groups, partial responders had among the lowest normalized peripheral clonal expansion, particularly in CD8+ T cells. At doses from 0.1 to 3.0 mg/kg, clonal expansion was seen in both CD4+ and CD8+ blood T cells between baseline and week 6. After ivuxolimab, more expanded clones were found on average in CD8+ T cells than in CD4+ T cells. The antigen specificity of the peripheral T cells that underwent clonal expansion was not determined.

CDR1 and CDR2, looked up from the germline V gene, are SQVTM and ANQGSEA. Trimming at the junction amounts to 6 bases on V and 0 bases on J, and the germline ends lie 8 bases apart. The CDR3 covers 12 residues, taking in both the cysteine and the phenylalanine. The sequence is cut down to CDR3 DNA, 36 bases in frame from base 1. To sequence the TCRbeta CDR3 region, genomic DNA was isolated from the sorted cells. The immunoSEQ Assay was used for sequencing of TCRbeta CDR3 regions. This immuneACCESS table, as held by TCRdb, lists in-frame sequences with V and J called but not all clones. Of the missing ones, under half trace to an unresolved V gene in checked studies; the others have no known cause. The sample includes 55,000 to 80,000 clones, with 81% observed a single time. 1% of the sample belongs to the ten largest clones. Patients with autoimmune disease history or receiving systemic immunosuppression were excluded from the trial. Peripheral blood for TCR sequencing was drawn from every dose cohort at baseline, at cycle 4 day 1 and at cycle 7 day 1. Samples were obtained from an open-label, multicenter, first-in-human phase I dose-escalation trial of ivuxolimab. Adults with locally advanced or metastatic melanoma, renal cell carcinoma, hepatocellular carcinoma or head and neck squamous cell carcinoma were enrolled in the trial. CD4+ and CD8+ T cells were sorted separately from peripheral blood before TCR sequencing.

As for this clone: The target of this receptor is not known. The sample holds no much larger clone one base away, and base qualities are not on file.

The rearrangement joined TRBV29-1 to TRBJ1-1; no D segment can be confidently identified. Sequenced here: CD4+ or CD8+ T cells sorted from blood, sampled in a trial of the OX40 agonist ivuxolimab. This sequence originates from an adult with an advanced solid tumor such as melanoma, head and neck, liver or kidney cancer. The CDR3 has the sequence CSVWTVNTEAFF. At the DNA level, the sequence is TGCAGCGTCTGGACCGTGAACACTGAAGCTTTCTTT.